Listed here are 10 T cell receptor beta chains from one sample, sequenced in a study of metastatic and nonmetastatic thyroid tumors. All patients were treatment-naive before thyroid surgery. TCRdb redid the clone calls on the PCR reads using MiXCR. The data hold about 5,000 clones, with roughly 35% observed a single time. Sample: tumor tissue. The receptors originated from a male donor with papillary thyroid cancer or a benign thyroid nodule (not recorded which). Some clones in this sample may be carry-over from other donors' samples.

The V call is TRBV11-2, the J call TRBJ2-7, with a tentative D call TRBD2 (5 bases). CDR3 length: 14 amino acids. CDR1 and CDR2 from the germline V gene are SGHAT and FQNNGV. Trimming cost V 1 base and J 1 base, with 8 bases left between them. The CDR3 coding sequence is TGTGCCAGCAGCTTAGGGACTCTTTCCTACGAGCAGTACTTC. It encodes CASSLGTLSYEQYF.

CDR3 in amino acids: CASSNGLAGVYEQYF. In nucleotides, the CDR3 is TGTGCCAGCAGCAATGGACTAGCGGGAGTGTACGAGCAGTACTTC. V and J are TRBV11-2 and TRBJ2-7, with 13 nucleotides matching TRBD2. There are 15 residues in the CDR3. V shed 5 bases and J 4 bases; nucleotides not matched to a gene: 5. Germline CDR1 and CDR2: SGHAT and FQNNGV.

The rearrangement joins TRBV11-1 to TRBJ2-1; 8 positions match TRBD1. The V gene's germline CDR1 is SGHAT and CDR2 FQDESV (reference sequence). With V trimmed by 5 bases and J by 1 base, 7 bases remained unmatched. This CDR3 has 16 residues. The CDR3 loop reads CASSRQTGGSYNEQFF. CDR3 nucleotides: TGTGCCAGCAGCCGCCAAACAGGGGGGTCCTACAATGAGCAGTTCTTC.

This clone was observed a few times. The J gene is TRBJ1-1, the V gene TRBV28, with D possibly matching TRBD1 (6 bases). CDR1 and CDR2 (germline): MDHEN, SYDVKM. The V end lost 5 bases, the J end lost 8 bases, and 15 bases lay between the germline ends. CDR3 length: 13 residues. For the CDR3, the DNA is TGTGCCAGCAGTCCCCGGGGGCAGATAGAAGCTTTCTTT. This translates into CASSPRGQIEAFF.

The chain couples TRBV4-3 to TRBJ1-2; D remains unclear. V lost 0 bases to trimming and J lost 7 bases, with 9 bases between them. The CDR3 is 13 residues long. Looked up from germline, CDR1 is LGHNA and CDR2 is YSLEER. CDR3 DNA sequence: TGCGCCAGCAGCCAAGATACGGGTAGTGGCTACACCTTC. Its translation: CASSQDTGSGYTF.

The rearrangement links TRBV11-3 to TRBJ1-6; D possibly corresponds to TRBD1 (5 bases). Germline V lookup: CDR1 SGHNT, CDR2 YENEEA. The CDR3 extends over 13 amino acids. The ends were cut back, 10 bases at V and 10 bases at J, with 17 bases in the middle. The CDR3 sequence is CATRRGGGSPLHF. Written as DNA, the CDR3 is TGTGCCACACGCCGGGGCGGAGGATCACCCCTCCACTTT.

The rearrangement uses TRBV3-1 and TRBJ2-7; D remains ambiguous. Per the germline V gene, CDR1 is LGHDT and CDR2 is YNNKEL (reference sequence). Trimming removed 3 bases at V and 6 bases at J, with 12 bases between. This CDR3 has 13 amino acids. As DNA, the CDR3 is TGTGCCAGCAGCCAGACACCTCAGGCCGAGCAGTACTTC. Translation gives CASSQTPQAEQYF.

This clone was picked up a small number of times. V gene TRBV19 combines with J gene TRBJ1-3; D ambiguous. The CDR3 has 15 amino acids. Germline CDR1 reads LNHDA; CDR2 reads SQIVND (reference sequence). V shed 1 base and J shed 0 bases, with 7 bases lying between them. The CDR3 spells CASSIARTSGNTIYF. In DNA form, the CDR3 reads TGTGCCAGTAGTATAGCCCGAACCTCTGGAAACACCATATATTTT.

There are a few counts of this clone. The chain links TRBV5-1 to TRBJ2-7, with 8 bases matching TRBD2. CDR3 length: 13 residues. From germline, CDR1 is SGHRS and CDR2 YFSETQ. V gave up 0 bases and J gave up 5 bases; unmatched junction bases: 1. Here the CDR3 reads CASSLGTSNEQYF. The CDR3 nucleotides are TGCGCCAGCAGCTTGGGGACTAGCAACGAGCAGTACTTC.

This clone was recorded a few times. The chain employs TRBV6-9 and TRBJ2-5; D is undetermined. The CDR3 is 12 residues long. V was shortened by 4 bases and J by 4 bases, with 7 bases between the two germline ends. CDR1 and CDR2 from the germline V gene are MNHGY and SVAAGI. This CDR3 is CASSSLGETQYF. CDR3 DNA: TGTGCCAGCAGTTCACTTGGAGAGACCCAGTACTTC.